This passage covers 15 T cell receptor beta chains from one sample sequenced in a study of blood T cell repertoires in COVID-19. Method: immunoSEQ multiplex PCR; TCRdb's copy keeps in-frame clones and lacks some. Among approximately 71,000 clones listed, over 80% were seen once. Sequencing was done on a sample of peripheral blood. These receptor sequences come from a woman aged 80 or over with acute or convalescent COVID-19.

V usage is TRBV15 and J usage is TRBJ2-5; TRBD1 matches at 9 bases. The germline gives CDR1 LNHNV, CDR2 YYDKDF (reference sequence). V gave up 7 bases and J gave up 6 bases; unmatched junction bases: 9. This CDR3 is 14 amino acids long. The CDR3 reads CATTDWGQGKTQYF. CDR3 nucleotide sequence: TGTGCCACCACCGATTGGGGACAGGGAAAGACCCAGTACTTC.

For the CDR3, the DNA is TGCGCCAGCACACCGGGACTAGCGGGAAATGAGCAGTTCTTC. Translation: CASTPGLAGNEQFF. V usage is TRBV5-1 and J usage is TRBJ2-1; 13 bases are a match to TRBD2. V lost 6 bases to trimming and J lost 7 bases; unmatched junction nucleotides: 4. The germline V gene has CDR1 SGHRS and CDR2 YFSETQ. The CDR3 extends over 14 amino acids.

The rearrangement joins TRBV27 to TRBJ1-1, with TRBD1 matching 7 bases. This CDR3 is built from 15 residues. Germline V gene lookup returns CDR1 MNHEY and CDR2 SMNVEV (reference sequence). V lost 3 bases and J lost 1; bases outside the gene matches: 5. CDR3 in amino acids: CASSFTGVGNTEAFF. The CDR3 DNA follows: TGTGCCAGCAGTTTTACAGGGGTGGGGAACACTGAAGCTTTCTTT.

The chain's CDR3 is CASSPRGREQFF. The CDR3 nucleotides read TGTGCCAGCAGCCCGAGGGGGCGTGAGCAGTTCTTC. The V and J genes are TRBV11-3 and TRBJ2-1, with 7 bases matching TRBD1. CDR1 is SGHNT, CDR2 YENEEA, per germline. The CDR3 extends over 12 amino acids. Losses at the gene ends were 5 bases for V and 9 bases for J; bases not matched to a gene: 4. The full variable domain, its missing parts supplied by reference TRBV11-3 and TRBJ2-1, is EAGVVQSPRYKIIEKKQPVAFWCNPISGHNTLYWYLQNLGQGPELLIRYENEEAVDDSQLPKDRFSAERLKGVDSTLKIQPAELGDSAVYLCASSPRGREQFFGPGTRLTVL.

The chain employs TRBV9 and TRBJ2-1; 7 bases fit TRBD2. The V and J ends lost 6 bases and 9 bases, in that order; junction bases with no gene match: 9. Germline V CDR1 and CDR2: SGDLS, YYNGEE. This CDR3 is 13 amino acids long. The CDR3 nucleotides are TGTGCCAGCAACCCTCGGGAGGTCGGTGAGCAGTTCTTC. This translates into CASNPREVGEQFF.

The CDR3 nucleotides are TGTGCCAGCTCACCGGACAGTTCTTCCTACGAGCAGTACTTC. This codes for CASSPDSSSYEQYF. The V gene is TRBV18, the J gene TRBJ2-7; D may be TRBD1 (6 bases). Trimming left V 3 bases short and J 1 base short, with 10 bases between. The CDR3 spans 14 residues. CDR1 and CDR2 (germline): KGHSH, LQKENI.

The gene calls are TRBV7-9 and TRBJ2-7, with a weak D call TRBD2 (6 bases). This CDR3 has 14 residues. Germline CDR1 and CDR2: SEHNR and FQNEAQ (reference sequence). V was pared by 7 bases and J by 3 bases, with 16 bases between. The CDR3 region has the DNA TGTGCCAGCATAATGGAGGGTGGCTTCTACGAGCAGTACTTC. Residues: CASIMEGGFYEQYF. Combining the CDR3 with reference TRBV7-9 and TRBJ2-7 gives the whole variable domain DTGVSQNPRHKITKRGQNVTFRCDPISEHNRLYWYRQTLGQGPEFLTYFQNEAQLEKSRLLSDRFSAERPKGSFSTLEIQRTEQGDSAMYLCASIMEGGFYEQYFGPGTRLTVT.

The chain is built from TRBV5-1 and TRBJ1-2; the D gene is possibly TRBD1 (5 bases). The CDR3 runs 16 residues. V was cut by 0 bases and J by 4 bases, with 16 bases left in between. The germline CDR1 and CDR2 sequences are SGHRS and YFSETQ. CDR3 sequence (DNA): TGCGCCAGCAGCTTGGAGGGGCAGGGTGTAAGCTATGGCTACACCTTC. This gives the protein CASSLEGQGVSYGYTF.

The chain is built from TRBV5-1 and TRBJ1-1; a possible D gene is TRBD1 (5 bases). CDR1 and CDR2 from the germline V gene are SGHRS and YFSETQ. The CDR3 covers 16 residues. The V end was cut by 2 bases, the J end by 0 bases, with 14 bases between. In nucleotides, the CDR3 is TGCGCCAGCAGCTTTCTTGGGGGAGGCATGAACACTGAAGCTTTCTTT. Translation gives CASSFLGGGMNTEAFF.

The V gene is TRBV11-3, the J gene TRBJ2-1, with 11 bases that match TRBD1. Germline V gene lookup returns CDR1 SGHNT and CDR2 YENEEA. This CDR3 region has 15 residues. Trimming at V came to 5 bases and at J to 6 bases, leaving 6 bases not matched to a gene. CDR3 in amino acids: CASSIGQGASNEQFF. As DNA, the CDR3 is TGTGCCAGCAGCATTGGACAGGGGGCGAGCAATGAGCAGTTCTTC.

The chain has TRBV16 and TRBJ2-2; D unclear. V gave up 7 bases and J gave up 1 base, with 7 bases separating them. The CDR3 consists of 13 residues. The V gene's germline CDR1 is KGHSY and CDR2 FQNENV. The CDR3 DNA reads as TGTGCCAGCACCACAGAGAACACCGGGGAGCTGTTTTTT. This codes for CASTTENTGELFF.

A single count supports this clone. V and J are TRBV7-9 and TRBJ2-2, with D perhaps TRBD2 (5 bases). The ends were cut back, 5 bases at V and 1 base at J, with 17 bases in the middle. CDR1 SEHNR and CDR2 FQNEAQ come from the germline V gene (reference sequence). This CDR3 spans 17 amino acids. The DNA of the CDR3 is TGTGCCAGCAGCCCGGGGTTTGCAGGACTGAACACCGGGGAGCTGTTTTTT. Translation: CASSPGFAGLNTGELFF.

The chain has TRBV18 and TRBJ1-3; TRBD1 is a possible D gene (5 bases). This CDR3 has 17 amino acids. Germline lookup yields CDR1 KGHSH and CDR2 LQKENI. Trimming removed 1 base at V and 0 bases at J, with 13 bases between. CDR3 loop: CASSPLSGAHSGNTIYF. CDR3 bases: TGTGCCAGCTCACCACTTAGCGGGGCCCACTCTGGAAACACCATATATTTT.

This sequence joins TRBV5-4 and TRBJ2-1; D might be TRBD2 (6 bases). The CDR3 totals 15 residues. CDR1 and CDR2 (germline): SGHNT, YYREEE (reference sequence). The V gene lost 4 bases and the J gene lost 8 bases, with 19 bases spanning the gap. CDR3 sequence: CASSITGSTAHEQFF. CDR3 nucleotide sequence: TGTGCCAGCAGCATCACCGGGAGCACCGCCCATGAGCAGTTCTTC. Full variable domain (missing parts from reference TRBV5-4 and TRBJ2-1): ETGVTQSPTHLIKTRGQQVTLRCSSQSGHNTVSWYQQALGQGPQFIFQYYREEENGRGNFPPRFSGLQFPNYSSELNVNALELDDSALYLCASSITGSTAHEQFFGPGTRLTVL.

The chain carries TRBV6-4 and TRBJ2-1, with 9 positions matching TRBD2. The CDR3 runs to 14 residues. With V trimmed by 4 bases and J by 5 bases, 3 bases remained unmatched. Looked up from germline, CDR1 is MRHNA and CDR2 is SNTAGT. In DNA, the CDR3 is TGTGCCAGCAGTGTACGACTAGCGGACAATGAGCAGTTCTTC. Translated: CASSVRLADNEQFF.